The rows below give T cell receptor beta chains drawn from one sample of a study of CD8+ T cells in alopecia areata. Method: immunoSEQ multiplex PCR; TCRdb's copy keeps in-frame clones and lacks some. Among over 150,000 clones, 53% were seen once, and the ten largest hold more than 10%. This material consisted of CD8+ T cells sorted from blood, taken at week 24, from a patient treated with tofacitinib. The receptors stem from a human donor with alopecia areata. Both conserved end residues are part of each CDR3. A D gene is named only where the DNA matches it firmly. Only some rows state a clone size, as once, few, many or a class for expanded clones.

cdr3_aa	cdr3_nt	d_call	v_call	j_call	clone_size
CASSIEFFQETQYF	TGTGCCAGTAGTATAGAATTCTTCCAAGAGACCCAGTACTTC	.	TRBV19	TRBJ2-5	.
CASSFGFYEQYF	TGTGCCAGCAGCTTTGGGTTCTACGAGCAGTACTTC	.	TRBV11-2	TRBJ2-7	.
CASSRGANEQFF	TGTGCCAGTAGTCGGGGGGCCAATGAGCAGTTCTTC	.	TRBV19	TRBJ2-1	.
CAWGQGSGYEQYF	TGTGCCTGGGGACAGGGGTCTGGTTACGAGCAGTACTTC	TRBD1	TRBV30	TRBJ2-7	.
CASSPDSTNTGELFF	TGTGCCAGCTCACCAGACAGCACGAACACCGGGGAGCTGTTTTTT	.	TRBV18	TRBJ2-2	.
CATSTDYPANYGYTF	TGTGCCACCAGCACCGACTATCCAGCTAACTATGGCTACACCTTC	.	TRBV15	TRBJ1-2	.
CASRGGSTEAFF	TGTGCCAGCAGGGGGGGGAGCACTGAAGCTTTCTTT	.	TRBV6-5	TRBJ1-1	.
CASATGLYEQYF	TGTGCCTCCGCGACAGGGCTCTACGAGCAGTACTTC	TRBD1	TRBV30	TRBJ2-7	once
CASSPRPGGGQNTEAFF	TGTGCCAGCAGCCCGCGCCCCGGGGGTGGTCAGAACACTGAAGCTTTCTTT	.	TRBV13	TRBJ1-1	.
CASSLGGPYTEAFF	TGTGCCAGCAGCTTAGGGGGCCCGTACACTGAAGCTTTCTTT	.	TRBV11-2	TRBJ1-1	.
CAISQGRTSGVQDTQYF	TGTGCCATCAGCCAGGGGAGGACTAGCGGGGTCCAAGATACGCAGTATTTT	TRBD2	TRBV10-3	TRBJ2-3	.
CASRPSRGSYEQYF	TGTGCCAGCAGACCGTCTAGGGGATCCTACGAGCAGTACTTC	.	TRBV5-6	TRBJ2-7	.
CATSLPGQGTGELFF	TGTGCCACCAGCTTACCGGGACAGGGAACCGGGGAGCTGTTTTTT	TRBD1	TRBV15	TRBJ2-2	once
CASTSSGGVSDTQYF	TGTGCCAGCACCTCTAGCGGGGGGGTCTCAGATACGCAGTATTTT	TRBD2	TRBV7-2	TRBJ2-3	few
CASSTTGAGNTIYF	TGTGCCAGTAGCACGACAGGGGCTGGAAACACCATATATTTT	TRBD1	TRBV19	TRBJ1-3	few
CASSYTSDGYTF	TGTGCCAGCAGTTATACATCGGATGGCTACACCTTC	.	TRBV7-2	TRBJ1-2	.
CASSYSEGYNEKLFF	TGTGCCAGCAGTTACTCGGAGGGTTATAATGAAAAACTGTTTTTT	.	TRBV6-5	TRBJ1-4	.
CASADSDSLYGYTF	TGTGCCAGCGCTGACAGCGACTCTCTCTATGGCTACACCTTC	.	TRBV27	TRBJ1-2	.
CASSLPRDRGLSYEQYF	TGTGCCAGCAGCTTACCCCGGGACAGGGGCCTCTCCTACGAGCAGTACTTC	TRBD1	TRBV5-6	TRBJ2-7	.
CAWRLPPWEAFF	TGTGCCTGGAGACTTCCCCCATGGGAAGCTTTCTTT	.	TRBV30	TRBJ1-1	.
CASSATGPNEKLFF	TGTGCCAGCAGTGCGACAGGGCCAAATGAAAAACTGTTTTTT	TRBD1	TRBV2	TRBJ1-4	.
CASSQDREGAFF	TGTGCCAGCAGCCAGGACAGGGAGGGAGCTTTCTTT	TRBD1	TRBV11-2	TRBJ1-1	.
CASSEDPSGELFF	TGTGCCAGCAGTGAGGACCCGAGCGGGGAGCTGTTTTTT	.	TRBV2	TRBJ2-2	few
CASSQLGGESTF	TGCGCCAGCAGCCAATTGGGAGGGGAAAGCACCTTC	.	TRBV4-3	TRBJ1-2	.
CASSYGMNTEAFF	TGTGCCAGCAGTTACGGGATGAACACTGAAGCTTTCTTT	.	TRBV6-5	TRBJ1-1	.
CSVVGLNEKLFF	TGCAGCGTTGTGGGTCTTAATGAAAAACTGTTTTTT	.	TRBV29-1	TRBJ1-4	.
CASSEYGGYTF	TGTGCCAGCAGTGAATACGGTGGCTACACCTTC	.	TRBV25-1	TRBJ1-2	.
CASSLGRGGYEQYF	TGTGCCAGCAGCTTGGGCAGGGGCGGCTACGAGCAGTACTTC	.	TRBV5-6	TRBJ2-7	few
CASSWRAEQYF	TGTGCCAGCAGCTGGAGGGCCGAGCAGTACTTC	.	TRBV11-2	TRBJ2-7	.
CSVITSNTEAFF	TGCAGCGTTATTACCAGTAACACTGAAGCTTTCTTT	.	TRBV29-1	TRBJ1-1	.
CASSLQDVNSPLHF	TGTGCCAGCAGCTTACAGGATGTGAATTCACCCCTCCACTTT	.	TRBV13	TRBJ1-6	.
CASSEWTSGGVYEQYF	TGCGCCAGCAGTGAGTGGACTAGCGGGGGGGTCTACGAGCAGTACTTC	TRBD2	TRBV10-1	TRBJ2-7	.
CASSLRGSSHEQFF	TGTGCCAGCAGCTTACGGGGCAGCTCTCATGAGCAGTTCTTC	.	TRBV7-8	TRBJ2-1	.
CAQSEGIESPLHF	TGTGCGCAATCCGAGGGGATAGAATCACCCCTCCACTTT	.	TRBV10-3	TRBJ1-6	.
CASSLARGDYEQYF	TGTGCCAGCAGCTTAGCTCGGGGGGACTACGAGCAGTACTTC	TRBD2	TRBV13	TRBJ2-7	.
CASSDRRAGDTDTQYF	TGTGCCAGCAGCGACCGCCGGGCGGGGGACACAGATACGCAGTATTTT	TRBD2	TRBV7-9	TRBJ2-3	.
CASSSGHTDYEQYF	TGTGCCAGCAGCTCGGGCCATACGGACTACGAGCAGTACTTC	.	TRBV11-2	TRBJ2-7	.
CASKGTLNSPLHF	TGTGCCAGCAAGGGGACTTTGAATTCACCCCTCCACTTT	.	TRBV6-5	TRBJ1-6	few
CASSLSPEGYGYTF	TGTGCCAGCAGTTTATCTCCGGAGGGCTATGGCTACACCTTC	.	TRBV27	TRBJ1-2	.
CASSLSSDEQFF	TGTGCCAGCAGTCTAAGCAGTGATGAGCAGTTCTTC	.	TRBV7-9	TRBJ2-1	.
CAWDRATNTEAFF	TGTGCCTGGGACAGGGCCACGAACACTGAAGCTTTCTTT	TRBD1	TRBV30	TRBJ1-1	.
CAWSSTGGGTDTQYF	TGTGCCTGGAGTTCTACGGGGGGGGGCACAGATACGCAGTATTTT	TRBD2	TRBV30	TRBJ2-3	.
CAWSDQAGELFF	TGTGCCTGGAGTGATCAGGCCGGGGAGCTGTTTTTT	.	TRBV30	TRBJ2-2	.
CASSWGTGDGYTF	TGTGCCAGCAGCTGGGGGACAGGAGATGGCTACACCTTC	TRBD1	TRBV7-2	TRBJ1-2	.
CASQGESNTEAFF	TGTGCCAGCCAGGGAGAATCGAACACTGAAGCTTTCTTT	.	TRBV13	TRBJ1-1	.
CASSQDGGETAQYF	TGCGCCAGCAGCCAAGATGGGGGAGAGACGGCCCAGTACTTC	.	TRBV4-3	TRBJ2-5	.
CASSQESVSAYGYTF	TGTGCCAGCAGCCAAGAGTCCGTTTCAGCCTATGGCTACACCTTC	.	TRBV4-2	TRBJ1-2	.
CASSPSAAERVIEQYF	TGCGCCAGCAGCCCCTCCGCGGCAGAGAGGGTTATCGAGCAGTACTTC	.	TRBV4-1	TRBJ2-7	.
CASSTDRVDQPQHF	TGTGCCAGCAGTACAGACAGGGTGGATCAGCCCCAGCATTTT	TRBD1	TRBV27	TRBJ1-5	.
CASSPIGQTYSGNTIYF	TGTGCCAGCTCACCGATCGGACAGACCTACTCTGGAAACACCATATATTTT	.	TRBV18	TRBJ1-3	few
CAWSGGGGVVDEQFF	TGTGCCTGGAGTGGGGGGGGAGGTGTTGTCGATGAGCAGTTCTTC	TRBD2	TRBV30	TRBJ2-1	few
CASSTGTGEQYF	TGTGCCAGCAGTACAGGGACAGGCGAGCAGTACTTC	TRBD1	TRBV6-6	TRBJ2-7	few
CASSPSDRENEQYF	TGTGCCAGCAGCCCCTCGGATCGGGAGAACGAGCAGTACTTC	.	TRBV9	TRBJ2-7	.
CASSYSLENTEAFF	TGTGCCAGCAGTTACTCACTGGAGAACACTGAAGCTTTCTTT	.	TRBV6-5	TRBJ1-1	few
CASSQRVGTEAFF	TGCGCCAGCAGCCAAAGGGTGGGCACTGAAGCTTTCTTT	.	TRBV4-3	TRBJ1-1	.
CASSSTTGGRYIQYF	TGTGCCAGCAGCTCAACGACAGGGGGCCGGTACATTCAGTACTTC	TRBD1	TRBV13	TRBJ2-4	.
CAWSSGGAPGDTQYF	TGTGCCTGGAGTAGCGGGGGGGCACCTGGAGATACGCAGTATTTT	TRBD2	TRBV30	TRBJ2-3	few
CASGIQGGYNEQFF	TGTGCTAGTGGCATACAGGGGGGCTACAATGAGCAGTTCTTC	TRBD1	TRBV12-5	TRBJ2-1	.
CSVELDREAFF	TGCAGCGTTGAACTGGACCGTGAAGCTTTCTTT	.	TRBV29-1	TRBJ1-1	few